This T cell receptor beta chain was found in a study of blood T cell repertoires in COVID-19. Overall study: Material from acute and convalescent COVID-19 was sourced from the United States, Italy and Spain. T cells, B-cell-depleted T cells, or PBMCs provided the cDNA or gDNA that served as material.

Deletions cut 0 bases from V and 5 bases from J, with 11 bases between. The germline V gene encodes CDR1 SGHRS and CDR2 YFSETQ. The CDR3 sequence is 14 residues long. Seattle participants joined during active infection and were tracked over time. Per the authors' pipeline: From reference gene primer amplification, estimates of nucleated cell counts were derived. Produced via immunoSEQ multiplex PCR; TCRdb's table is partial and in-frame only. V and J calls and clone size come straight from that table; D and trimming were deduced from the DNA. Among over 400,000 clones, roughly nine tenths were seen once, and the ten largest hold roughly 8.3%.

The chain links TRBV5-1 to TRBJ1-2; maybe TRBD1 (5 bases). This TCR was recovered from a woman aged 45-65 years with COVID-19, enrolled during active disease. Sequencing used peripheral blood. The CDR3 reads CASSLEGLRYGYTF. The CDR3 DNA is TGCGCCAGCAGCTTGGAGGGACTTCGGTATGGCTACACCTTC.